The subject of this entry is one T cell receptor beta chain. The entry originates in a study of T cell clones after liver transplantation. The V end lost 0 bases, the J end lost 5 bases, and 6 bases lay between the germline ends. Germline loops: CDR1 SGDLS, CDR2 YYNGEE. The CDR3 sequence is 13 residues long. Repertoires were generated with immunoSEQ multiplex PCR, while TCRdb's copy carries only in-frame clones and drops some. Altogether over 90,000 clones are present, approximately 79% being singletons, with the ten largest covering approximately 3%. Sequencing used CD4+ T cells from blood, obtained around 50 months after liver transplant. The TCR originated in a human patient who received a liver transplant. The graft donor may be the source of some T cells. This chain uses TRBV9 with TRBJ2-1; D gene uncertain. The CDR3 spells CASSVGPNNEQFF. DNA for the CDR3: TGTGCCAGCAGCGTAGGCCCTAACAATGAGCAGTTCTTC. The full variable domain, its missing parts supplied by reference TRBV9 and TRBJ2-1, is DSGVTQTPKHLITATGQRVTLRCSPRSGDLSVYWYQQSLDQGLQFLIQYYNGEERAKGNILERFSAQQFPDLHSELNLSSLELGDSALYFCASSVGPNNEQFFGPGTRLTVL.